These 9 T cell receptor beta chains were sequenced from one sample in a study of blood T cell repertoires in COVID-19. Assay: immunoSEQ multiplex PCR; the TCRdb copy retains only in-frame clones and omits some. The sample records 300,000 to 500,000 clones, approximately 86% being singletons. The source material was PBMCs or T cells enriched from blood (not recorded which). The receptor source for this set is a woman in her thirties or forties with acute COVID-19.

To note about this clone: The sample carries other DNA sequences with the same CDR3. CDR3 in DNA: TGTGCCAGTAGTATAGGACTAGCCTACGAGCAGTACTTC. Its protein product is CASSIGLAYEQYF. The chain is built from TRBV19 and TRBJ2-7; tentative D call: TRBD2 (6 bases). The germline V and J ends were trimmed by 1 base and 2 bases, with 6 bases remaining between them. From germline, CDR1 is LNHDA and CDR2 SQIVND (reference sequence). This CDR3 spans 13 amino acids.

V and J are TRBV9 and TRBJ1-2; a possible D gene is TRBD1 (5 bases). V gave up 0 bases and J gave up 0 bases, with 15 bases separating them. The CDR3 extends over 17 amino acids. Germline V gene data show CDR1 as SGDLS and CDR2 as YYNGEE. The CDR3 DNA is TGTGCCAGCAGCGTAGCGGGTTGGGGCAGTTCTAACTATGGCTACACCTTC. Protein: CASSVAGWGSSNYGYTF.

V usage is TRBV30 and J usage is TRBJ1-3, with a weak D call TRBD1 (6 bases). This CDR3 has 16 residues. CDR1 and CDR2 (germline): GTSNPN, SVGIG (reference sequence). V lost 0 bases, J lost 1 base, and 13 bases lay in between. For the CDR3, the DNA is TGTGCCTGGAGTGTAATGGCCAGGGGTTCTGGAAACACCATATATTTT. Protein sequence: CAWSVMARGSGNTIYF.

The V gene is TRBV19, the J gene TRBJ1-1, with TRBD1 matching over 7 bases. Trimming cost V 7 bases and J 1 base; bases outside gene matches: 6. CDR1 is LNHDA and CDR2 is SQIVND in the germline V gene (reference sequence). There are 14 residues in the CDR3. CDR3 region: CASTPGQTNTEAFF. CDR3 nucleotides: TGTGCCAGTACCCCGGGACAGACGAACACTGAAGCTTTCTTT.

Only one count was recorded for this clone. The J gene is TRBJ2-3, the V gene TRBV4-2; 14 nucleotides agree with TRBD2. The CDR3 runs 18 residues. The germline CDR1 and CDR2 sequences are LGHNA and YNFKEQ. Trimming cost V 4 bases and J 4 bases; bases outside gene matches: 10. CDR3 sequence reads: CASSLRLAGGPTADTQYF. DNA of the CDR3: TGTGCCAGCAGCCTTCGACTAGCGGGGGGGCCGACAGCAGATACGCAGTATTTT.

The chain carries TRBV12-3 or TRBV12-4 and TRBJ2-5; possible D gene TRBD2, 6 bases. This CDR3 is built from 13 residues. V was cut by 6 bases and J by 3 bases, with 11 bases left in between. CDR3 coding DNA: TGTGCCAGCAGCCTGGGCGGGAAAGAGACCCAGTACTTC. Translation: CASSLGGKETQYF.

Written as DNA, the CDR3 is TGTGCCGGAAAGCTGTACGGGGGGGAGTCAGATACGCAGTATTTT. Protein product: CAGKLYGGESDTQYF. The genes are TRBV5-6 and TRBJ2-3, with 8 bases matching TRBD2. CDR3 length: 15 amino acids. The ends lost 10 bases at V and 4 bases at J; junction bases unmatched: 14. Germline-derived CDR1 and CDR2 are SGHDT and YYEEEE.

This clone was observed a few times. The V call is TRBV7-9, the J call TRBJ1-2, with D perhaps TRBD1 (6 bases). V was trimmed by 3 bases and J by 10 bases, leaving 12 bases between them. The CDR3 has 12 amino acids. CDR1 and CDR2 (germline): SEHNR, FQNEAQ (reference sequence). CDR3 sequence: CASSFPGHTYTF. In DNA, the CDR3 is TGTGCCAGCAGCTTTCCGGGACACACCTACACCTTC.

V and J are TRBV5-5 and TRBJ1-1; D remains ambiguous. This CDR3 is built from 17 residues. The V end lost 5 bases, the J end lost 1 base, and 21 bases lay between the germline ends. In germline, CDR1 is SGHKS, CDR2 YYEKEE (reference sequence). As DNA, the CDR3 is TGTGCCAGCAGTCCCGACCGGGCCGGGGATAGGAACACTGAAGCTTTCTTT. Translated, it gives CASSPDRAGDRNTEAFF. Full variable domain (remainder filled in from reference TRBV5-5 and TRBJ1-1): DAGVTQSPTHLIKTRGQQVTLRCSPISGHKSVSWYQQVLGQGPQFIFQYYEKEERGRGNFPDRFSARQFPNYSSELNVNALLLGDSALYLCASSPDRAGDRNTEAFFGQGTRLTVV.